These 25 T cell receptor beta chains share one sample of origin, sequenced in a study of chemoradiotherapy in HPV16-positive cancers. Measured with immunoSEQ multiplex PCR; TCRdb has only the in-frame clones, and not every one. The table has about 7,800 clones, around two thirds seen once. The specimen was collected from a patient who underwent chemoradiotherapy. The receptor set was obtained from a human donor with HPV-associated anogenital cancer.

The chain carries TRBV7-2 and TRBJ1-2, with D perhaps TRBD1 (6 bases). V was clipped by 1 base and J by 5 bases, with 17 bases between them. CDR3 length: 16 residues. Germline CDR1 is SGHTA and CDR2 is FQGNSA. This CDR3 is CASSLGARGDGYGYTF. The CDR3 nucleotides are TGTGCCAGCAGCTTAGGAGCGAGGGGGGACGGGTATGGCTACACCTTC.

This clone was counted between two and nine times. The chain couples TRBV5-4 to TRBJ2-1; 9 bases are a match to TRBD2. J was trimmed by 0 bases and V by 4 bases; bases with no gene match: 5. The CDR3 is 16 amino acids. CDR1 SGHNT and CDR2 YYREEE come from the germline V gene (reference sequence). The CDR3 coding sequence is TGTGCCAGCAGCCCCCCGGGACTAGCCTCCTACAATGAGCAGTTCTTC. Amino acid sequence: CASSPPGLASYNEQFF.

The chain recombines TRBV11-2 with TRBJ2-7, with D possibly being TRBD1 (5 bases). V was clipped by 1 base and J by 7 bases, with 14 bases between them. The length of the CDR3 is 14 residues. CDR1 is SGHAT and CDR2 is FQNNGV in the germline V gene. As DNA, the CDR3 is TGTGCCAGCAGCTTAGCGGGCAACAGGAAGGAGCAGTACTTC. Its protein product is CASSLAGNRKEQYF.

A few counts support this clone. V is TRBV5-8 and J is TRBJ2-4, with TRBD2 as a possible D gene (7 bases). This CDR3 region has 15 residues. V was shortened by 1 base and J by 1 base, with 9 bases between the two germline ends. Germline assignment: CDR1 SGHTS and CDR2 YDEGEE. The CDR3 spells CASSLKGGAKNIQYF. In nucleotides, the CDR3 is TGTGCCAGCAGCTTGAAGGGGGGGGCCAAAAACATTCAGTACTTC.

This clone came up once. In nucleotides, the CDR3 is TGCGCCAGCAGCAAGGCAGGCCCTCAAGAGACCCAGTACTTC. It yields the protein CASSKAGPQETQYF. The V gene is TRBV5-1, the J gene TRBJ2-5; no clear D. The CDR3 loop spans 14 amino acids. Germline V CDR1 and CDR2: SGHRS, YFSETQ. The V end was cut by 4 bases, the J end by 2 bases, with 12 bases between.

The J gene is TRBJ2-2, the V gene TRBV5-4; tentative D call: TRBD1 (6 bases). Deletions cut 2 bases from V and 5 bases from J, with 13 bases between. Germline-derived CDR1 and CDR2 are SGHNT and YYREEE (reference sequence). The CDR3 length is 15 residues. CDR3 bases: TGTGCCAGCAGCTTCCACTGGACAGTAACCGGGGAGCTGTTTTTT. Its translation: CASSFHWTVTGELFF.

The chain links TRBV6-5 to TRBJ1-6; D is undetermined. In germline, CDR1 is MNHEY, CDR2 SVGAGI. The CDR3 consists of 13 residues. Trimming removed 7 bases at V and 7 bases at J, with 11 bases between. The CDR3 is CASMRVRNSPLHF. The CDR3, as DNA: TGTGCCAGCATGAGGGTGAGGAATTCACCCCTCCACTTT.

The V and J genes are TRBV2 and TRBJ1-6, with TRBD1 identical over 7 bases. V lost 7 bases and J lost 7; bases outside the gene matches: 7. CDR1 and CDR2 from the germline V gene are SNHLY and FYNNEI. The CDR3 consists of 14 residues. The CDR3 spells CASKRGLGNSPLHF. The CDR3 nucleotides are TGTGCCAGCAAAAGGGGGCTGGGGAATTCACCCCTCCACTTT.

The chain links TRBV5-4 to TRBJ2-5, with D hard to call. Trimming took 0 bases from V and 1 from J, leaving 10 bases between them. Germline V gene lookup returns CDR1 SGHNT and CDR2 YYREEE (reference sequence). The CDR3 totals 15 residues. This chain's CDR3 is CASSLETQPQETQYF. The CDR3 DNA reads as TGTGCCAGCAGCTTGGAGACTCAGCCCCAAGAGACCCAGTACTTC.

This rearrangement joins TRBV5-5 to TRBJ1-1; 9 bases are shared with TRBD1. Germline V gene sequence: CDR1 SGHKS, CDR2 YYEKEE (reference sequence). The CDR3 has 16 residues. The V gene end was trimmed by 6 bases and the J gene end by 0 bases; junction bases not matched to a gene: 9. CDR3 loop: CASTELDRGLNTEAFF. For the CDR3, the DNA is TGTGCCAGCACCGAATTGGACAGGGGCTTGAACACTGAAGCTTTCTTT.

This chain links TRBV14 with TRBJ1-2; D unresolved. There are 12 residues in the CDR3. Germline loops: CDR1 SGHDN, CDR2 FVKESK. Trimming cost V 6 bases and J 2 bases, with 7 bases left between them. As DNA, the CDR3 is TGTGCCAGCAGTTGGCAGAACTATGGCTACACCTTC. This encodes CASSWQNYGYTF.

This clone has only one observation. The rearrangement links TRBV9 to TRBJ2-6; D is ambiguous. The CDR3 loop spans 17 amino acids. Germline CDR1 is SGDLS and CDR2 is YYNGEE. V lost 4 bases to trimming and J lost 0 bases, with 14 bases between them. The CDR3 coding sequence is TGTGCCAGCAGCCTAAGAGGACCAAACTCTGGGGCCAACGTCCTGACTTTC. This translates into CASSLRGPNSGANVLTF.

The genes are TRBV4-3 and TRBJ2-1; TRBD2 matches at 11 bases. The trim removed 0 bases at V and 4 bases at J, leaving 5 bases unmatched. Germline CDR1 LGHNA, CDR2 YSLEER. The CDR3 covers 17 residues. The CDR3 spells CASSQDLGTSGYNEQFF. CDR3 in DNA: TGCGCCAGCAGCCAAGATCTAGGGACTAGCGGTTACAATGAGCAGTTCTTC.

The chain has TRBV10-2 and TRBJ2-5, with D maybe TRBD2 (6 bases). Deletions cut 3 bases from V and 2 bases from J, with 10 bases between. CDR3 length: 14 residues. Germline loops: CDR1 WSHSY, CDR2 SAAADI. Here the CDR3 reads CASSDTGEQETQYF. CDR3 bases: TGCGCCAGCAGTGATACGGGGGAGCAAGAGACCCAGTACTTC.

V gene TRBV4-3 combines with J gene TRBJ1-4, with 7 nucleotides matching TRBD1. The CDR3 is 16 residues long. Germline loops: CDR1 LGHNA, CDR2 YSLEER. Trimming cost V 0 bases and J 3 bases; bases outside gene matches: 4. The CDR3 DNA is TGCGCCAGCAGCCAAGATTGGGACAGCTCTAATGAAAAACTGTTTTTT. As protein: CASSQDWDSSNEKLFF.

The chain uses TRBV7-6 and TRBJ1-3, with D tentatively TRBD1 (5 bases). Trimming took off 4 bases at V and 8 bases at J, with 21 bases between the two ends. CDR1 is SGHVS and CDR2 is FNYEAQ in the germline V gene. This CDR3 contains 16 residues. This CDR3 is CASSSSGGSPTDTIYF. The DNA for the CDR3 is TGTGCCAGCAGCTCGAGTGGGGGGAGCCCGACGGACACCATATATTTT.

The chain's CDR3 is CASSREGQGDNEQFF. In DNA, the CDR3 is TGTGCCAGCAGCAGGGAGGGACAGGGGGACAATGAGCAGTTCTTC. The V call is TRBV7-2, the J call TRBJ2-1; TRBD1 agrees at 11 bases. The CDR3 consists of 15 residues. Unmatched junction bases numbered 5, after V lost 5 bases and J lost 5 bases. The germline V gene has CDR1 SGHTA and CDR2 FQGNSA.

The genes are TRBV29-1 and TRBJ1-3, with D uncertain. The germline gives CDR1 SQVTM, CDR2 ANQGSEA. This CDR3 is 11 amino acids long. V lost 4 bases to trimming and J lost 4 bases, with 5 bases between them. The CDR3 loop reads CSVGEGNTIYF. CDR3 nucleotide sequence: TGCAGCGTTGGTGAGGGAAACACCATATATTTT.

This clone was seen more than once but under ten times. The genes are TRBV7-9 and TRBJ1-1, with D perhaps TRBD1 (6 bases). V shed 5 bases and J shed 1 base, with 8 bases lying between them. Germline V gene sequence: CDR1 SEHNR, CDR2 FQNEAQ (reference sequence). CDR3 length equals 13 residues. CDR3 in DNA: TGTGCCAGCAGCCCACAGGGGAACACTGAAGCTTTCTTT. It codes for CASSPQGNTEAFF.

The chain recombines TRBV10-3 with TRBJ2-3; tentatively, D is TRBD2 (7 bases). CDR1 and CDR2 (germline): ENHRY, SYGVKD. Trimming took 3 bases from V and 2 from J, leaving 12 bases between them. The CDR3 has 15 residues. The CDR3 region is CAISEGGADTDTQYF. The CDR3, as DNA: TGTGCCATCAGTGAAGGGGGGGCCGACACAGATACGCAGTATTTT.

As for this clone: One junction end does not reproduce the germline sequence, and a read error may be involved. This sequence joins TRBV27 and TRBJ2-5; the D is unclear. The CDR3 consists of 11 residues. Germline CDR1 is MNHEY and CDR2 is SMNVEV (reference sequence). The CDR3 nucleotides are TGTGCCTGCAGTAGCTCAGGGACCCAGTACTTC. Translation gives CACSSSGTQYF.

This clone was seen once. This rearrangement joins TRBV13 to TRBJ2-3, with 7 bases identical to TRBD2. CDR1 and CDR2 (germline): PRHDT, FYEKMQ (reference sequence). Unmatched junction bases numbered 5, after V lost 4 bases and J lost 4 bases. The CDR3 spans 14 residues. CDR3 in DNA: TGTGCCAGCAGCTCGCGGGGGACGTCAGATACGCAGTATTTT. This translates into CASSSRGTSDTQYF.

The rearrangement uses TRBV7-9 and TRBJ2-1; no definite D call. There are 12 residues in the CDR3. The V and J ends lost 5 bases and 4 bases respectively, with 6 bases between them. Per the germline V gene, CDR1 is SEHNR and CDR2 is FQNEAQ (reference sequence). The chain's CDR3 is CASSPTYNEQFF. The CDR3 nucleotides are TGTGCCAGCAGCCCAACATACAATGAGCAGTTCTTC.

The DNA for the CDR3 is TGTGCCAGCTCACCGCGGGACAGTCTCCAAGAGTACTATGGCTACACCTTC. Amino acid sequence: CASSPRDSLQEYYGYTF. V and J are TRBV18 and TRBJ1-2; the match to TRBD1 covers 7 bases. The CDR3 covers 17 residues. V dropped 3 bases and J dropped 3; count of bases not matched to a gene: 13. Germline values: CDR1 KGHSH, CDR2 LQKENI.

This clone was seen a handful of times. V and J are TRBV7-3 and TRBJ2-1; D uncertain. V was shortened by 4 bases and J by 7 bases, with 2 bases between the two germline ends. Germline V gives CDR1 SGHTA, CDR2 FQGTGA. The CDR3 extends over 10 amino acids. The CDR3 DNA follows: TGTGCCAGCAGCTGTAATGAGCAGTTCTTC. Translated, it gives CASSCNEQFF.